This passage covers 25 T cell receptor beta chains from one sample sequenced in a study of OX40 agonist ivuxolimab in advanced cancers. Libraries were constructed by the immunoSEQ multiplex PCR assay. The table comes from immuneACCESS by way of TCRdb, which keeps in-frame sequences with V and J called. Part of the clones is missing from these tables; in studies checked, under half for an unresolved V gene and the rest for unknown reasons. Recorded for this sample are tens of thousands of clones; roughly four fifths of them occurred a single time. The top ten clones comprise about 3% of the sample. The sequencing here drew on CD4+ or CD8+ T cells sorted from blood, taken in a trial of the OX40 agonist ivuxolimab. The receptors originated from an adult with an advanced solid tumor such as melanoma, head and neck, liver or kidney cancer.

This chain's CDR3 is CASKTGLDEQYF. CDR3 coding DNA: TGTGCCAGCAAGACAGGGTTGGACGAGCAGTACTTC. The V gene is TRBV6-5, the J gene TRBJ2-7, with 7 positions matching TRBD1. The CDR3 spans 12 residues. The V gene end was trimmed by 7 bases and the J gene end by 5 bases; junction bases not matched to a gene: 5. In germline, CDR1 is MNHEY, CDR2 SVGAGI.

The genes are TRBV19 and TRBJ1-5; perhaps TRBD1 as D (6 bases). The germline CDR1 and CDR2 sequences are LNHDA and SQIVND (reference sequence). The CDR3 has 15 residues. The V and J ends lost 6 bases and 4 bases respectively, with 16 bases between them. CDR3 residues: CASRGGQGTNQPQHF. CDR3 nucleotide sequence: TGTGCCAGTAGAGGTGGGCAGGGGACTAATCAGCCCCAGCATTTT.

The chain uses TRBV19 and TRBJ1-1; D may be TRBD1 (6 bases). Trimming took off 7 bases at V and 1 base at J, with 13 bases between the two ends. CDR3 size: 14 residues. Germline loops: CDR1 LNHDA, CDR2 SQIVND (reference sequence). The CDR3: CASTRGGPNTEAFF. CDR3 DNA: TGTGCCAGTACTCGGGGGGGGCCGAACACTGAAGCTTTCTTT.

The chain recombines TRBV7-2 with TRBJ2-7, with 10 nucleotides matching TRBD2. This CDR3 is 15 amino acids long. In germline, CDR1 is SGHTA, CDR2 FQGNSA. V lost 5 bases and J lost 1; bases outside the gene matches: 5. This CDR3 is CASSLSGGISYEQYF. Here the CDR3 DNA reads TGTGCCAGCAGCCTTAGCGGGGGGATTTCCTACGAGCAGTACTTC.

The chain carries TRBV18 and TRBJ1-3, with D tentatively TRBD1 (6 bases). The V end lost 8 bases, the J end lost 2 bases, and 13 bases lay between the germline ends. The CDR3 is 14 residues long. Germline V gene data show CDR1 as KGHSH and CDR2 as LQKENI. The CDR3 DNA is TGTGCCAGCCAGGGCCGACAGGCTGGAAACACCATATATTTT. As protein: CASQGRQAGNTIYF. The full variable domain, rest sourced from reference TRBV18 and TRBJ1-3, is NAGVMQNPRHLVRRRGQEARLRCSPMKGHSHVYWYRQLPEEGLKFMVYLQKENIIDESGMPKERFSAEFPKEGPSILRIQQVVRGDSAAYFCASQGRQAGNTIYFGEGSWLTVV.

The chain links TRBV6-1 to TRBJ1-1, with D unresolved. The CDR3 is 14 residues long. The germline V and J ends were trimmed by 1 base and 4 bases, with 10 bases remaining between them. From germline, CDR1 is MNHNS and CDR2 SASEGT. CDR3 sequence reads: CASSEGVGSTEAFF. The CDR3 nucleotides read TGTGCCAGCAGTGAAGGGGTTGGCAGCACTGAAGCTTTCTTT.

This sequence joins TRBV5-6 and TRBJ1-1; possible D gene TRBD1, 6 bases. Deletions cut 6 bases from V and 4 bases from J, with 16 bases between. This CDR3 is built from 14 residues. Germline lookup yields CDR1 SGHDT and CDR2 YYEEEE. The CDR3 here is CASTRGAGTTEAFF. In DNA form, the CDR3 reads TGTGCCAGCACCCGGGGGGCAGGGACCACTGAAGCTTTCTTT.

The rearrangement links TRBV7-6 to TRBJ2-3, with TRBD2 matching 9 bases. V lost 5 bases and J lost 4; bases outside the gene matches: 7. The germline V gene has CDR1 SGHVS and CDR2 FNYEAQ. The length of the CDR3 is 15 residues. The CDR3 nucleotides are TGTGCCAGCAGCCCGCGGGGGGGCGGCCCAGATACGCAGTATTTT. Protein product: CASSPRGGGPDTQYF.

The chain links TRBV2 to TRBJ1-5; no definite D call. V shed 6 bases and J shed 1 base, with 7 bases lying between them. The CDR3 is made up of 13 amino acids. Looked up from germline, CDR1 is SNHLY and CDR2 is FYNNEI. CDR3 nucleotides: TGTGCCAGCAGGGCCCAGAGCAATCAGCCCCAGCATTTT. Its protein product is CASRAQSNQPQHF.

V gene TRBV7-3 combines with J gene TRBJ1-1, with no clear D. CDR3 size: 14 residues. Germline V CDR1 and CDR2: SGHTA, FQGTGA. Trimming took off 1 base at V and 5 bases at J, with 11 bases between the two ends. CDR3 coding DNA: TGTGCCAGCAGCTTAATGGGGAGAGGGACTGAAGCTTTCTTT. Protein sequence: CASSLMGRGTEAFF.

The J gene is TRBJ2-3, the V gene TRBV25-1; 10 nucleotides align to TRBD2. CDR1 and CDR2 (germline): MGHDK, SYGVNS. The CDR3 contains 16 residues. J was trimmed by 6 bases and V by 5 bases; bases with no gene match: 11. The CDR3 coding sequence is TGTGCCAGCAGTTCGAGCGGGGGGGCATTTTGGGATACGCAGTATTTT. Protein product: CASSSSGGAFWDTQYF.

This clone appeared a few times. The chain couples TRBV9 to TRBJ2-2; 12 bases align to TRBD2. The CDR3 loop spans 16 amino acids. V shed 5 bases, J shed 6 bases, and the junction held 8 bases outside the gene matches. The germline V gene encodes CDR1 SGDLS and CDR2 YYNGEE. The CDR3 DNA is TGTGCCAGCAGTCTCCCTAGCGGGGGGGTTCCCGGGGAGCTGTTTTTT. Its protein product is CASSLPSGGVPGELFF.

V gene TRBV6-1 combines with J gene TRBJ1-1; D not certain. Germline values: CDR1 MNHNS, CDR2 SASEGT. This CDR3 has 12 amino acids. Trimming removed 7 bases at V and 3 bases at J, with 9 bases between. As DNA, the CDR3 is TGTGCCAGCATAGACTCCTACACTGAAGCTTTCTTT. It codes for CASIDSYTEAFF.

The V call is TRBV15, the J call TRBJ2-1, with 10 bases fitting TRBD2. The CDR3 runs 16 residues. Germline V gene sequence: CDR1 LNHNV, CDR2 YYDKDF (reference sequence). V lost 3 bases and J lost 8; bases outside the gene matches: 10. This chain's CDR3 is CATSRGVAGGRDEQFF. The CDR3 DNA reads as TGTGCCACCAGCAGGGGGGTAGCGGGGGGCAGGGATGAGCAGTTCTTC. Supplemented by reference TRBV15 and TRBJ2-1, the full variable domain reads DAMVIQNPRYQVTQFGKPVTLSCSQTLNHNVMYWYQQKSSQAPKLLFHYYDKDFNNEADTPDNFQSRRPNTSFCFLDIRSPGLGDTAMYLCATSRGVAGGRDEQFFGPGTRLTVL.

The chain recombines TRBV7-8 with TRBJ2-3, with a tentative D call TRBD2 (7 bases). This CDR3 is 14 amino acids long. Germline assignment: CDR1 SGHVS and CDR2 FQNEAQ. The V and J ends lost 10 bases and 1 base respectively, with 15 bases between them. The CDR3 here is CATSLGGRTDTQYF. The CDR3 DNA reads TGTGCCACGAGTTTGGGGGGGCGCACAGATACGCAGTATTTT. Supplemented by reference TRBV7-8 and TRBJ2-3, the full variable domain reads GAGVSQSPRYKVAKRGQDVALRCDPISGHVSLFWYQQALGQGPEFLTYFQNEAQLDKSGLPSDRFFAERPEGSVSTLKIQRTQQEDSAVYLCATSLGGRTDTQYFGPGTRLTVL.

This clone was recorded only once. The rearrangement joins TRBV5-6 to TRBJ1-2; the D gene is possibly TRBD1 (6 bases). The germline V gene encodes CDR1 SGHDT and CDR2 YYEEEE. Trimming removed 0 bases at V and 12 bases at J, with 15 bases between. The CDR3 has 13 residues. CDR3 residues: CASSLAPGAGHTF. The CDR3 DNA is TGTGCCAGCAGCTTGGCGCCAGGGGCAGGCCACACCTTC.

The chain combines TRBV4-2 with TRBJ2-3; D not certain. This CDR3 contains 19 residues. V was trimmed by 1 base and J by 2 bases, leaving 22 bases between them. The germline CDR1 and CDR2 sequences are LGHNA and YNFKEQ. This chain's CDR3 is CASSQGGSTSALNTDTQYF. The DNA for the CDR3 is TGTGCCAGCAGCCAAGGGGGTAGTACCTCGGCCCTCAACACAGATACGCAGTATTTT.

For the CDR3, the DNA is TGTGCCAGCAGCTTTGGGTACAGGCGGTCCCGGTCTGAAGCTTTCTTT. This sequence encodes CASSFGYRRSRSEAFF. J is TRBJ1-1 and V is TRBV7-3; TRBD1 is a possible D gene (5 bases). Looked up from germline, CDR1 is SGHTA and CDR2 is FQGTGA. V lost 3 bases to trimming and J lost 6 bases, with 20 bases between them. The CDR3 is 16 residues long.

This chain connects TRBV6-4 to TRBJ1-4; possibly TRBD1 for D (5 bases). Trimming took off 1 base at V and 8 bases at J, with 11 bases between the two ends. In germline, CDR1 is MRHNA, CDR2 SNTAGT. This CDR3 is built from 14 residues. In nucleotides, the CDR3 is TGTGCCAGCAGTGACTTCAGACAGCCCGAAAAACTGTTTTTT. Translated: CASSDFRQPEKLFF.

V gene TRBV6-5 combines with J gene TRBJ1-5, with D maybe TRBD1 (5 bases). Germline V gives CDR1 MNHEY, CDR2 SVGAGI. CDR3 size: 13 residues. The V gene lost 6 bases and the J gene lost 3 bases, with 9 bases spanning the gap. The CDR3 here is CASSEQDNQPQHF. The CDR3 nucleotides read TGTGCCAGCAGCGAACAGGACAATCAGCCCCAGCATTTT.

V is TRBV5-6 and J is TRBJ2-7; TRBD2 is a possible D gene (6 bases). Germline lookup yields CDR1 SGHDT and CDR2 YYEEEE. The V end lost 4 bases, the J end lost 6 bases, and 23 bases lay between the germline ends. The CDR3 covers 16 residues. CDR3: CASSPVPGVATGEQYF. The CDR3 DNA sequence: TGTGCCAGCAGCCCTGTCCCGGGGGTCGCGACCGGCGAGCAGTACTTC.

J is TRBJ2-3 and V is TRBV5-1, with TRBD2 matching 12 bases. J gave up 3 bases and V 3 bases, and 2 bases lay outside the gene matches. The CDR3 runs 15 residues. The V gene's germline CDR1 is SGHRS and CDR2 YFSETQ. Here the CDR3 DNA reads TGCGCCAGCAGCTCAGGACTAGCGGGGACAGATACGCAGTATTTT. This gives the protein CASSSGLAGTDTQYF.

The rearrangement joins TRBV5-4 to TRBJ2-3, with 9 nucleotides matching TRBD1. Germline assignment: CDR1 SGHNT and CDR2 YYREEE (reference sequence). The junction had 4 bases not matched to a gene; V was cut back by 8 bases and J by 0 bases. The CDR3 has 14 residues. The CDR3 is CARRTGASTDTQYF. The DNA of the CDR3 is TGTGCCAGGCGGACAGGGGCAAGCACAGATACGCAGTATTTT.

The chain recombines TRBV9 with TRBJ1-2; D gene ambiguous. Germline V gene data show CDR1 as SGDLS and CDR2 as YYNGEE. V was cut by 0 bases and J by 0 bases, with 9 bases left in between. The length of the CDR3 is 15 residues. CDR3 DNA: TGTGCCAGCAGCGTAGCGCCAGTGACTAACTATGGCTACACCTTC. Translating it yields CASSVAPVTNYGYTF.

The chain couples TRBV9 to TRBJ2-2; 7 nucleotides line up with TRBD2. This CDR3 region has 15 residues. Germline CDR1 is SGDLS and CDR2 is YYNGEE. The V and J ends lost 0 bases and 9 bases, in that order; junction bases with no gene match: 8. CDR3 nucleotide sequence: TGTGCCAGCAGCGTAGAGGCTAGCGGCTTCAGGGAGCTGTTTTTT. Amino acids: CASSVEASGFRELFF.